The 5 T cell receptor beta chains below come from one sample, sequenced in a study of T cell responses to AZD1222 COVID-19 vaccine (dated by TCRdb to about 2021). The time point label, read with the paper, signifies: baseline before first vaccination. The method was the immunoSEQ multiplex PCR assay. Entries here come from immuneACCESS through TCRdb and include only in-frame sequences with V and J called. Some clones fail to appear in such tables; in the studies checked, an unresolved V gene covers under half of the shortfall, and the cause of the remainder is unknown. The sample table contains 95,000 to 130,000 clones; only one count was recorded for about 88% of them. The ten largest make up around 7.5% of the sample. The sample in question was peripheral blood, obtained on day 0 of AZD1222 vaccination. Every receptor here comes from an adult in good health.

The chain uses TRBV6-5 and TRBJ1-1, with D possibly being TRBD1 (5 bases). Trimming stripped 6 bases from V and 11 bases from J, with 19 bases between. CDR3 size: 13 residues. Germline-derived CDR1 and CDR2 are MNHEY and SVGAGI. The CDR3, as DNA: TGTGCCAGCAGCCTCACTGGGGACCACCAGGCTTTCTTT. Translated: CASSLTGDHQAFF.

V is TRBV7-6 and J is TRBJ1-1; 9 bases line up with TRBD1. Germline CDR1 is SGHVS and CDR2 is FNYEAQ. The ends lost 2 bases at V and 3 bases at J; junction bases unmatched: 7. This CDR3 region has 16 residues. The CDR3 DNA follows: TGTGCCAGCAGCTTAAGGACAGGGGCGGGGGACACTGAAGCTTTCTTT. Protein product: CASSLRTGAGDTEAFF.

This clone was detected only once. The V and J genes are TRBV7-2 and TRBJ1-5; TRBD1 is a possible D gene (6 bases). Germline V lookup: CDR1 SGHTA, CDR2 FQGNSA. The CDR3 has 14 residues. V dropped 6 bases and J dropped 2 bases, with 11 bases sitting between them. The CDR3, as DNA: TGTGCCAGCAGTCACAGGGATGGCAATCAGCCCCAGCATTTT. It translates to CASSHRDGNQPQHF.

This clone has just one count. This sequence joins TRBV27 and TRBJ2-7; D unclear. CDR3 length equals 12 residues. The germline gives CDR1 MNHEY, CDR2 SMNVEV (reference sequence). With 5 bases removed from V and 2 bases from J, the gap between germline ends came to 7 bases. CDR3 sequence: CASSGPTYEQYF. The CDR3 DNA follows: TGTGCCAGCAGTGGGCCCACCTACGAGCAGTACTTC.

The chain recombines TRBV11-3 with TRBJ2-1, with 15 bases identical to TRBD2. The V segment lost 4 bases and the J segment 8 bases; nucleotides outside the gene matches: 6. This CDR3 has 16 residues. Germline V gives CDR1 SGHNT, CDR2 YENEEA. CDR3 loop: CASSSGLAGGGYEQFF. The DNA for the CDR3 is TGTGCCAGCAGCTCGGGACTAGCGGGAGGTGGTTATGAGCAGTTCTTC.